This TCR beta chain was profiled in a study of identical twins (dated by TCRdb to the mid-2010s). The study in broad terms: TCR alpha and beta repertoires from monozygotic twins, unrelated adults of various ages and cord blood were deep-sequenced to test whether fetal clonotypes persist. To rule out contamination, the twin experiments were replicated at different times with different library preparation protocols. The paper as a whole reports these results and caveats: Invariant T cells such as MAIT and iNKT could partly confound zero-insertion analyses, though diverse VJ usage argued against this for most clonotypes. Conclusions relied on cross-sectional statistical analysis, since the same donors could not be followed over many years. In monozygotic twins, out-of-frame TCR alpha sharing was systematically underestimated by recombination models, although the models agreed with sharing between unrelated individuals. Abundant cord blood beta clonotypes carried fewer insertions; young adult naive repertoires showed a weaker similar trend, while memory repertoires showed none. Compared with coincidental sharing between unrelated individuals, an excess of low generation-probability sequences was observed among out-of-frame TCR alpha sequences shared between twins. The excess sharing between twins in beta out-of-frame sequences was weaker because fewer shared sequences reduced the signal-to-noise ratio.

This clonotype was seen a handful of times. This receptor's antigen is unknown. The sample holds no much larger clone one base away, and base qualities are not on file. Based on the germline V gene, the CDR1 and CDR2 sequences are KGHSH and LQKENI. CDR3 length: 11 amino acids, cysteine to phenylalanine. Only the CDR3 part of the read is kept: 33 bases, read in frame from the first base. V is shortened by 3 bases, J by 8 bases, and the region joining them spans 7 bases. Every donor was a healthy Caucasian. The method was 5' RACE. Sequencing took place on an Illumina HiSeq 2000. Template switching added a universal primer binding site, and the final cDNA carried a unique molecular identifier that allowed TCR cDNA molecules to be counted accurately. First-strand cDNA for TCR alpha and beta chains was synthesized from specific primers in the conserved constant-segment region. To control for contamination, each cDNA library was double barcoded with a SMART-Mk sample barcode plus Illumina barcodes. Two successive PCR steps introduced TruSeq adapter sequences along with Illumina sample barcodes. Sequencing of the TCR alpha and beta cDNA libraries was done on the Illumina HiSeq platform using custom primers. Processing in the source paper ran as follows. MiGEC processed the raw reads to extract unique molecular identifiers, while MiXCR was used to determine the CDR3 positions. Recombination models were inferred per individual with the repgenHMM and IGoR tools using an EM algorithm. Shared clonotypes were analyzed with the tcR package in R, and sharing was normalized by the product of cloneset sizes. To study raw recombination without the effects of thymic and clonal selection, out-of-frame nonproductive sequences were analyzed. The public reads were quality trimmed at Q25 with fastp and then assembled into clones with MiXCR by TCRdb, keeping productive beta chains. CDR3 protein duplicates are merged, each entry listing the most common genes and DNA. These V and J calls are TCRdb output, not the study's own analysis. Within this sample are 1.5 million to 2 million distinct CDR3 sequences, with 32% of them counted one time only. The leading ten clones occupy about 0.25% of the sample.

Sequenced sample: cord blood. This sequence was found in a newborn girl in good health. The V gene is TRBV18 and the J gene is TRBJ2-5, with the D gene call left open. The nucleotides are TGTGCCAGCTCACCGGAGATCACCCAGTACTTC. Translated, it gives CASSPEITQYF.